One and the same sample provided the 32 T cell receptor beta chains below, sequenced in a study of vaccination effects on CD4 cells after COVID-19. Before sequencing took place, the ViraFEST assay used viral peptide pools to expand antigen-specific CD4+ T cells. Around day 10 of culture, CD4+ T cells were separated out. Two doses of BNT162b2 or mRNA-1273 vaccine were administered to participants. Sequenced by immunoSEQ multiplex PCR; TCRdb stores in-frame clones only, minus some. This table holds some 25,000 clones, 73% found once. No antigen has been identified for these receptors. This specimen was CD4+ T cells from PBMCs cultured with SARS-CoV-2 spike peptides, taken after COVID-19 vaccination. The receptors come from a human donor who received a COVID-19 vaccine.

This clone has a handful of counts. This CDR3 is CASSFPGLAGVDTQYF. In DNA form, the CDR3 reads TGTGCCAGCAGCTTCCCTGGGCTAGCGGGAGTAGATACGCAGTATTTT. The gene calls are TRBV7-8 and TRBJ2-3, with 10 positions matching TRBD2. Germline trimming cut 3 bases from V and 5 bases from J; bases unmatched to any gene: 8. This CDR3 has 16 amino acids. The germline V gene encodes CDR1 SGHVS and CDR2 FQNEAQ.

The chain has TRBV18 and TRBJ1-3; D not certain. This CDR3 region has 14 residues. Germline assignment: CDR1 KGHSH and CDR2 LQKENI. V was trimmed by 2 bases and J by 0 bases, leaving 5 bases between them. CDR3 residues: CASSPSFSGNTIYF. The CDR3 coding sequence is TGTGCCAGCTCACCATCCTTCTCTGGAAACACCATATATTTT.

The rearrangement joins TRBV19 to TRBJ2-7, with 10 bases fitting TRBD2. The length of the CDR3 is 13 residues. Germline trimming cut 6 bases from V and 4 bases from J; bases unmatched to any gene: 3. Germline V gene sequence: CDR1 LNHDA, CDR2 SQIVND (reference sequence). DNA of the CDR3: TGTGCCAGTAGCAGGACTAGCGGATACGAGCAGTACTTC. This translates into CASSRTSGYEQYF.

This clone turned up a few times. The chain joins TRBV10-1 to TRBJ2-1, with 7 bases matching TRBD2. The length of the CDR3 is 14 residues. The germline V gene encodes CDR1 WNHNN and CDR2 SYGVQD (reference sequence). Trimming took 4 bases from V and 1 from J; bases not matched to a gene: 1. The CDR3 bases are TGCGCCAGCAGTGCGGGACTATCCTACAATGAGCAGTTCTTC. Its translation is CASSAGLSYNEQFF.

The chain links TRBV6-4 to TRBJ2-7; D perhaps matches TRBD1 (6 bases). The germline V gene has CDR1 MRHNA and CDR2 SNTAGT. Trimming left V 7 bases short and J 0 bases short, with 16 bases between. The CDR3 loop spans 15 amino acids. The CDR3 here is CASTLSPGVSYEQYF. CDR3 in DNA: TGTGCCAGCACACTTAGCCCAGGGGTCTCCTACGAGCAGTACTTC.

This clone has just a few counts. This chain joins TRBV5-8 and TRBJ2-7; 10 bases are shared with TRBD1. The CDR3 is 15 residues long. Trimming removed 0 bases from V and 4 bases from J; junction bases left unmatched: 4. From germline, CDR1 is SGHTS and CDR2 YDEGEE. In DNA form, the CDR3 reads TGTGCCAGCAGCTTGGGGACAGGGGGAGTTTACGAGCAGTACTTC. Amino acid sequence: CASSLGTGGVYEQYF.

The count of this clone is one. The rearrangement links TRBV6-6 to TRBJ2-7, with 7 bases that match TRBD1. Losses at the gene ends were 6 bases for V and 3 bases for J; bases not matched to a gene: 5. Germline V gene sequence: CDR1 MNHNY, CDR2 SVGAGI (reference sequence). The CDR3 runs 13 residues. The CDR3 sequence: CASRMGQYYEQYF. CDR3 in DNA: TGTGCCAGCAGGATGGGACAGTACTACGAGCAGTACTTC.

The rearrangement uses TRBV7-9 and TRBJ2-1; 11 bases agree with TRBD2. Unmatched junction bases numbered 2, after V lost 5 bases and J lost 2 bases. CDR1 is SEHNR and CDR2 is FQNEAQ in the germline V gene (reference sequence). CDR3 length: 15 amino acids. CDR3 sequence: CASSQTSGAYNEQFF. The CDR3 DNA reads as TGTGCCAGCAGCCAGACTAGCGGGGCCTACAATGAGCAGTTCTTC. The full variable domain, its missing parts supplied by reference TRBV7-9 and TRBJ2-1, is DTGVSQNPRHKITKRGQNVTFRCDPISEHNRLYWYRQTLGQGPEFLTYFQNEAQLEKSRLLSDRFSAERPKGSFSTLEIQRTEQGDSAMYLCASSQTSGAYNEQFFGPGTRLTVL.

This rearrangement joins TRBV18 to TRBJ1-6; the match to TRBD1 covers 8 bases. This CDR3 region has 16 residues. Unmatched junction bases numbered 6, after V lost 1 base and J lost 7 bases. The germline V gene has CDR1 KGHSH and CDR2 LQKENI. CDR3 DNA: TGTGCCAGCTCACCACGGGCAGGGGGCGCAAATTCACCCCTCCACTTT. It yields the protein CASSPRAGGANSPLHF.

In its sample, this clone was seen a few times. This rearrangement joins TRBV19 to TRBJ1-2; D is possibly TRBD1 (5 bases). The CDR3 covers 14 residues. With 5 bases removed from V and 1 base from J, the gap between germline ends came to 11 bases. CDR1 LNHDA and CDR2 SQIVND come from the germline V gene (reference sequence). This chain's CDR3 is CASSRDGGNYGYTF. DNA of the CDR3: TGTGCCAGTAGTCGGGACGGTGGTAACTATGGCTACACCTTC.

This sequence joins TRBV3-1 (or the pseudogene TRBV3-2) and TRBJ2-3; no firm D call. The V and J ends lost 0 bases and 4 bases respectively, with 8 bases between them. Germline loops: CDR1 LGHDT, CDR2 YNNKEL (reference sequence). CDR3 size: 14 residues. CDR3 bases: TGTGCCAGCAGCCAAGAGGGGATCCCAGATACGCAGTATTTT. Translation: CASSQEGIPDTQYF.

The CDR3 sequence: CASSISPNKGKDTQYF. CDR3 bases: TGTGCCAGTAGTATTTCCCCGAATAAAGGGAAAGATACGCAGTATTTT. The chain combines TRBV19 with TRBJ2-3, with D uncertain. V lost 3 bases, J lost 5 bases, and 18 bases lay in between. The CDR3 spans 16 residues. The germline V gene encodes CDR1 LNHDA and CDR2 SQIVND (reference sequence).

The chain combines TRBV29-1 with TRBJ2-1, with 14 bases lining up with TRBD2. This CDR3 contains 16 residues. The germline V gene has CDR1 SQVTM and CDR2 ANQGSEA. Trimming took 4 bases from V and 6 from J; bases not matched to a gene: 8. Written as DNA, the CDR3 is TGCAGCGTTGCGGGGACTAGCGGGGGCCTCTTCAATGAGCAGTTCTTC. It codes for CSVAGTSGGLFNEQFF.

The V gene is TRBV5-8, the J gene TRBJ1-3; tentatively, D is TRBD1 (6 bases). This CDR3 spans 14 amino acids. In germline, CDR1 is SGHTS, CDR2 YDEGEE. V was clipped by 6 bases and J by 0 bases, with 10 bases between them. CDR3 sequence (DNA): TGTGCCAGCAATCAGGGGAACTCTGGAAACACCATATATTTT. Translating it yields CASNQGNSGNTIYF.

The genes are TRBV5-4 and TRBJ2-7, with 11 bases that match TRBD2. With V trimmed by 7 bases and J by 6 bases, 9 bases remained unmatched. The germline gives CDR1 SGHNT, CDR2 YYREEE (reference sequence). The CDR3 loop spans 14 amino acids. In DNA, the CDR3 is TGTGCCAGCCGACCTTCTAGCGGGGGGATCGAGCAGTACTTC. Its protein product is CASRPSSGGIEQYF.

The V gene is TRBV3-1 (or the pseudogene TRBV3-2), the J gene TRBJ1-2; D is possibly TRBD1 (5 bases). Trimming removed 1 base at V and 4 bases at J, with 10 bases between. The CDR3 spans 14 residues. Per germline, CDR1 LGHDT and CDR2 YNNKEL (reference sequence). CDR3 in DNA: TGTGCCAGCAGCCAAGGACAGCCCCCCTATGGCTACACCTTC. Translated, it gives CASSQGQPPYGYTF.

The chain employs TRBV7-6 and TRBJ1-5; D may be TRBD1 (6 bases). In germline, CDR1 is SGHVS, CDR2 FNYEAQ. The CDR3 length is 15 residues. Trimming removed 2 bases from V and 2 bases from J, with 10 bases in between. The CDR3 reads CASSLFSGGNQPQHF. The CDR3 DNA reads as TGTGCCAGCAGCTTATTCTCAGGGGGCAATCAGCCCCAGCATTTT.

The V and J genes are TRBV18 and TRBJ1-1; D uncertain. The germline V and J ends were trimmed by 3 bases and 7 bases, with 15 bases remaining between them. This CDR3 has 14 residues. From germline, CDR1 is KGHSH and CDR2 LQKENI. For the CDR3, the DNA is TGTGCCAGCTCACCCTATAGGGAGCGGGATGAAGCTTTCTTT. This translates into CASSPYRERDEAFF.

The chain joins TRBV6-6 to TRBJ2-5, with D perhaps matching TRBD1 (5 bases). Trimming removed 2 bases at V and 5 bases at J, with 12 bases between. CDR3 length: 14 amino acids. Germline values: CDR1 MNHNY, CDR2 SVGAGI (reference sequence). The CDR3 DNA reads TGTGCCAGCAGTTACCCTCAGGGCAGGGAGACCCAGTACTTC. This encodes CASSYPQGRETQYF.

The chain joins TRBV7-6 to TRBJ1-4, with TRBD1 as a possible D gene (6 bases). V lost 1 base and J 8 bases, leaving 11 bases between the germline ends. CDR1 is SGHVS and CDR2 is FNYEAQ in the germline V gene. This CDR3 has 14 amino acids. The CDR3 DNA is TGTGCCAGCAGCTTAGGAGGGACACAGGAAAAACTGTTTTTT. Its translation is CASSLGGTQEKLFF.

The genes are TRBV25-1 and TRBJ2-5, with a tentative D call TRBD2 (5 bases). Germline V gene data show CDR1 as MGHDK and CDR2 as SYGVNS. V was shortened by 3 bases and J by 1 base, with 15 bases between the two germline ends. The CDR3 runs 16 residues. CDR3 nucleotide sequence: TGTGCCAGCAGTGATACGAGCAGAGGGCCCCAAGAGACCCAGTACTTC. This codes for CASSDTSRGPQETQYF.

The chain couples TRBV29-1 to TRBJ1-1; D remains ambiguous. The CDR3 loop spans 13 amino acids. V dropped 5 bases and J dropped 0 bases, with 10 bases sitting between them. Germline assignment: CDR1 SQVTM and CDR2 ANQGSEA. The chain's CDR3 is CSVRPQLNTEAFF. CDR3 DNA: TGCAGCGTTCGCCCCCAGTTGAACACTGAAGCTTTCTTT. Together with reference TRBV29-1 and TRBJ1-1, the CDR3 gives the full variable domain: SAVISQKPSRDICQRGTSLTIQCQVDSQVTMMFWYRQQPGQSLTLIATANQGSEATYESGFVIDKFPISRPNLTFSTLTVSNMSPEDSSIYLCSVRPQLNTEAFFGQGTRLTVV.

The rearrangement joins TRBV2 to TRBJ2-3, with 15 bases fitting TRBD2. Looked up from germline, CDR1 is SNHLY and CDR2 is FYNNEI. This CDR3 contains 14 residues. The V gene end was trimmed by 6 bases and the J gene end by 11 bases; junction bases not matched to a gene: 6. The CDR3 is CASSAGTSGGLQYF. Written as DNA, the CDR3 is TGTGCCAGCAGCGCCGGGACTAGCGGGGGGTTGCAGTATTTT.

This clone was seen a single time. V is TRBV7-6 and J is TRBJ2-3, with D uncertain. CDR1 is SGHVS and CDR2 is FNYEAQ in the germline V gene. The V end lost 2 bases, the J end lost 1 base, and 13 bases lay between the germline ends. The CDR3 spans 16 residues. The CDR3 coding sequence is TGTGCCAGCAGCTTATCAGCAGCCATAGGCACAGATACGCAGTATTTT. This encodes CASSLSAAIGTDTQYF. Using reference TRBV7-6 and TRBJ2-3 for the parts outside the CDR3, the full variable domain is GAGVSQSPRYKVTKRGQDVALRCDPISGHVSLYWYRQALGQGPEFLTYFNYEAQQDKSGLPNDRFSAERPEGSISTLTIQRTEQRDSAMYRCASSLSAAIGTDTQYFGPGTRLTVL.

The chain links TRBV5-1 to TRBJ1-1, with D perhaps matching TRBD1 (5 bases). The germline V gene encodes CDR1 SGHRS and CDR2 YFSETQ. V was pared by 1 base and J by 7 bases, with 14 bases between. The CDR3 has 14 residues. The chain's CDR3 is CASSLPEGDFEAFF. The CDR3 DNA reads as TGCGCCAGCAGCTTGCCCGAAGGGGATTTTGAAGCTTTCTTT.

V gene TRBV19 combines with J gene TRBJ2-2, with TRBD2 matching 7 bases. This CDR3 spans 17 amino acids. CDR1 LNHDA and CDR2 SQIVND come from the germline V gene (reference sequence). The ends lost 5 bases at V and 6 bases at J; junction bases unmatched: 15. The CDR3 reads CASSARRGLVSPGELFF. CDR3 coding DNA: TGTGCCAGTAGTGCGCGGCGAGGACTAGTGTCTCCCGGGGAGCTGTTTTTT.

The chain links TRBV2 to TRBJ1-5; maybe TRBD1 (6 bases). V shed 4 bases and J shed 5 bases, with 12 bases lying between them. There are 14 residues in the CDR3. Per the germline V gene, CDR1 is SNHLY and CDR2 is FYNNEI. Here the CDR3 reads CASSGAGGDQPQHF. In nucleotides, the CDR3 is TGTGCCAGCAGTGGGGCGGGGGGCGATCAGCCCCAGCATTTT.

Here the CDR3 DNA reads TGTGCCAGCAGGACCCAGGGTAGACGGACTGAAGCTTTCTTT. Translated, it gives CASRTQGRRTEAFF. The rearrangement joins TRBV6-5 to TRBJ1-1, with D possibly matching TRBD1 (5 bases). V lost 6 bases, J lost 5 bases, and 16 bases lay in between. The CDR3 covers 14 residues. Germline CDR1 is MNHEY and CDR2 is SVGAGI.

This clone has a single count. The CDR3 loop is CASSGGLAGFIYEQYF. The CDR3 bases are TGTGCCAGCAGTGGGGGACTAGCGGGATTTATTTACGAGCAGTACTTC. The chain joins TRBV6-1 to TRBJ2-7; 13 bases are shared with TRBD2. Germline assignment: CDR1 MNHNS and CDR2 SASEGT. The V and J ends lost 4 bases and 4 bases, in that order; junction bases with no gene match: 7. The CDR3 totals 16 residues.

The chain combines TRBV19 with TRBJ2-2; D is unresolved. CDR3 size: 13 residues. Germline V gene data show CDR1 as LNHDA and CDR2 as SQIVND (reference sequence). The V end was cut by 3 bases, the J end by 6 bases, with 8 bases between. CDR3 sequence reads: CASSIGVPGELFF. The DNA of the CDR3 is TGTGCCAGTAGTATTGGTGTACCCGGGGAGCTGTTTTTT.

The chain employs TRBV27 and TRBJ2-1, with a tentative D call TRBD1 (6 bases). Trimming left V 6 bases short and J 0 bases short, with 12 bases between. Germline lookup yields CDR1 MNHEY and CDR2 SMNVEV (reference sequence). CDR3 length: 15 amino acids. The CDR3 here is CASRFRDNSYNEQFF. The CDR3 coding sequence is TGTGCCAGCAGATTCCGGGACAACTCCTACAATGAGCAGTTCTTC.

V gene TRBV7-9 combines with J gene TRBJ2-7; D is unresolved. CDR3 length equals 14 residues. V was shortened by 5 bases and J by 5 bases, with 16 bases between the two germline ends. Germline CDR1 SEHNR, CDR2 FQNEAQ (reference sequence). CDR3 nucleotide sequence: TGTGCCAGCAGCGCGACAAGTACGATAGACGAGCAGTACTTC. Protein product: CASSATSTIDEQYF.